This T cell receptor (beta chain) was captured by sequencing in a study of neoadjuvant nivolumab and ipilimumab in lung cancer. Per the germline V gene, CDR1 is SNHLY and CDR2 is FYNNEI. This CDR3 region has 13 residues. J lost 5 bases, V lost 4 bases, and 1 base had no gene match. Libraries were prepared by immunoSEQ multiplex PCR; TCRdb keeps only in-frame clonotypes and omits some of them. The sample has about 33,000 clones, 92% seen once. This chain joins TRBV2 and TRBJ2-1; TRBD1 matches at 8 bases. This receptor was taken from an adult with non-small cell lung cancer. Sequenced material: peripheral blood, taken after neoadjuvant nivolumab, alone or with ipilimumab, at or shortly before surgery. CDR3 coding DNA: TGTGCCAGCAGTGGGGACAGGCACAATGAGCAGTTCTTC. This sequence encodes CASSGDRHNEQFF.